The TCR beta chain described here comes from a study of a mutant IDH1 vaccine in newly diagnosed glioma. Study details: Investigators started vaccination 4-6 weeks after radiotherapy alone, or with temozolomide cycles. Mean patient age was around 40 years; about 60% were male and roughly 38% female.

The protocol was immunoSEQ multiplex PCR, while the TCRdb copy is restricted to in-frame clones and leaves out a portion. The data hold around 60,000 clones, with around four fifths observed a single time. A note on this clone: The antigen is unknown.

Time point here: week 35, safety follow-up. The vaccine gave 300 ug of a 20-mer mutant IDH1 peptide subcutaneously per dose. Germline V gene sequence: CDR1 MNHEY, CDR2 SVGAGI. This CDR3 is built from 16 residues. The junction had 8 bases not matched to a gene; V was cut back by 2 bases and J by 6 bases. This chain joins TRBV6-5 and TRBJ2-3; 10 positions agree with TRBD2. The source is a man aged 25 to 40 with glioma. This sample comprised PBMCs, obtained from a glioma patient whose treatment included an IDH1 peptide vaccine. The CDR3 DNA reads TGTGCCAGCAGTTACGGAGCGGGGGGGCGGAAGGATACGCAGTATTTT. Encoded protein: CASSYGAGGRKDTQYF.